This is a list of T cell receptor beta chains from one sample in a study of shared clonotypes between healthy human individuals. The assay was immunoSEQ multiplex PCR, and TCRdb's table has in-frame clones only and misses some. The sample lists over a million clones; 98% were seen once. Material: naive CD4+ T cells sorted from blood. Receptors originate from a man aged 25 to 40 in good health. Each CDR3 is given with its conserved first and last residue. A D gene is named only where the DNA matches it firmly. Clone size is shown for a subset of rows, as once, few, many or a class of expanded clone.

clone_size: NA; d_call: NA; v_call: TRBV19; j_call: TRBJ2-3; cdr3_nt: TGTGCCAGTAGCACCCGTAGGGCAGATACGCAGTATTTT; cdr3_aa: CASSTRRADTQYF
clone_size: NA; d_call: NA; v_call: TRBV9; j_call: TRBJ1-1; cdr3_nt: TGTGCCAGCAGCGTAGAGGCAGGTCGGTACGCTGAAGCTTTCTTT; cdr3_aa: CASSVEAGRYAEAFF
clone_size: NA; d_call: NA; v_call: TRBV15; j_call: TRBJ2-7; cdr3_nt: TGTGCCACTTCGCGAGGATCTTCCTACGAGCAGTACTTC; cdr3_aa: CATSRGSSYEQYF
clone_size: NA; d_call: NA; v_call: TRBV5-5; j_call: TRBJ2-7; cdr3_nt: TGTGCCAGCAGCTTTCAGACAGGTTTGGATGAGCAGTACTTC; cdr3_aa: CASSFQTGLDEQYF
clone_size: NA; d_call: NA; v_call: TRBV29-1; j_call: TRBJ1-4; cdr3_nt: TGCAGCGTTGCCTTGGGGGCTAATGAAAAACTGTTTTTT; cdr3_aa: CSVALGANEKLFF
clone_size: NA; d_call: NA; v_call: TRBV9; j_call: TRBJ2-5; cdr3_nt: TGTGCCAGCAGCGTAGGGCTTGGTGAGACCCAGTACTTC; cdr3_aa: CASSVGLGETQYF
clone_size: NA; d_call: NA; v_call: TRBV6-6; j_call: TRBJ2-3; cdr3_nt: TGTGCCTCTTACCGGCCCCGCACAGATACGCAGTATTTT; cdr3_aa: CASYRPRTDTQYF
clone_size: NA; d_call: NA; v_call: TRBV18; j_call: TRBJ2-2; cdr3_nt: TGTGCCAGCTCACCACCGGGCCTCACCGGGGAGCTGTTTTTT; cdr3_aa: CASSPPGLTGELFF
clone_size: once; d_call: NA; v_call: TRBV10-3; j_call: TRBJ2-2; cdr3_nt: TGTGCCATCAGTCAACAGGTAGCCGGGGAGCTGTTTTTT; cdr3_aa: CAISQQVAGELFF
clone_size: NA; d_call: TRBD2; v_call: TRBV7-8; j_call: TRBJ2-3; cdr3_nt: TGTGCCAGCAGCTTAAGGCCGCTAGCGGGGGGACCTAGCACAGATACGCAGTATTTT; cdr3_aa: CASSLRPLAGGPSTDTQYF
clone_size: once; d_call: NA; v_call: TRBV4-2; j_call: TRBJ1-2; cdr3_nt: TGTGCCAGCAGCCAAGATTCCCGGGGCGACTATGGCTACACCTTC; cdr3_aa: CASSQDSRGDYGYTF
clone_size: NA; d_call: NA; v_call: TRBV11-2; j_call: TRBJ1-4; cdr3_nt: TGTGCCAGCGGGCGGATTAATGAAAAACTGTTTTTT; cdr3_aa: CASGRINEKLFF
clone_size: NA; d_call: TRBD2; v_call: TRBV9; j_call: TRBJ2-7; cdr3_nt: TGTGCCAGCAGCGTAGCCAGCGGGACCTACGAGCAGTACTTC; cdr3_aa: CASSVASGTYEQYF
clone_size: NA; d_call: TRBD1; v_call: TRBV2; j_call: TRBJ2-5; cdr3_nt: TGTGCCAGCAGTCTGCGACAGGGTGGCGAGACCCAGTACTTC; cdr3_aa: CASSLRQGGETQYF
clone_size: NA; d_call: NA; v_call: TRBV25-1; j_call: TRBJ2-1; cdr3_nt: TGTGCCAGCAGATCCCCTTCCCACGCGGGAATCAATGAGCAGTTCTTC; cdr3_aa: CASRSPSHAGINEQFF
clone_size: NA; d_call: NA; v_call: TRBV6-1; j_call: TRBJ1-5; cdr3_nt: TGTGCCAGTCAGGGCAATCAGCCCCAGCATTTT; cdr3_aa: CASQGNQPQHF
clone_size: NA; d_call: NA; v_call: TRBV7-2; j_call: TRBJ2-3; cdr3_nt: TGTGCCAGCAGCCGACAGGGCACAGATACGCAGTATTTT; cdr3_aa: CASSRQGTDTQYF
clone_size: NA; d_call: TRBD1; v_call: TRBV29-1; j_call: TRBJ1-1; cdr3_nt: TGCAGCGTCGCAGGGACAGTGAACACTGAAGCTTTCTTT; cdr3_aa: CSVAGTVNTEAFF
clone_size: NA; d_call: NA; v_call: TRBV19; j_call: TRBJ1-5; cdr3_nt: TGTGCCAGTAGTATGGTCGGACAGCCCCAGCATTTT; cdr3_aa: CASSMVGQPQHF
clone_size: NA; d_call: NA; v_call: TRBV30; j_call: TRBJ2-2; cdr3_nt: TGTGCCTGGAGTGTTCGTGGCACCGGGGAGCTGTTTTTT; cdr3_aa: CAWSVRGTGELFF
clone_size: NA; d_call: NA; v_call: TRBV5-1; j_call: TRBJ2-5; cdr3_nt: TGCGCCAGCACCAGGAGGGCGGGAGAGACCCAGTACTTC; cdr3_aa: CASTRRAGETQYF
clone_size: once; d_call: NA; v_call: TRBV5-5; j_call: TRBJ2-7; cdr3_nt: TGTGCCAGCAGCCGAGCGTCCTACGAGCAGTACTTC; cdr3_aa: CASSRASYEQYF
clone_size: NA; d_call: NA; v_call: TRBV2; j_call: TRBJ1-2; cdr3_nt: TGTGCCAGCAGTGATACAGGGTTGGAGGGCTACACCTTC; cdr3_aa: CASSDTGLEGYTF
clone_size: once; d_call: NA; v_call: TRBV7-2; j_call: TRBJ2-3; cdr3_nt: TGTGCCAGCAGCTTAACCGGGACTCCCGGTAGCACAGATACGCAGTATTTT; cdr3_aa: CASSLTGTPGSTDTQYF
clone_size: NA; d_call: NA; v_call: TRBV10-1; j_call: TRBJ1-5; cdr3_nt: TGCGCCAGCAGTGAAGTAAGCAATCAGCCCCAGCATTTT; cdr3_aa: CASSEVSNQPQHF
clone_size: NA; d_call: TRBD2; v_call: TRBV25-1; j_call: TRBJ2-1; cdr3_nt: TGTGCCAGCAGTGGAGGTCGTGGTAGCGGGCTCTCCTACAATGAGCAGTTCTTC; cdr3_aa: CASSGGRGSGLSYNEQFF
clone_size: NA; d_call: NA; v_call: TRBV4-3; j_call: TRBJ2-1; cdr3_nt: TGCGCCAGCAGCCCCCGGACTATCGGCTCCAATGAGCAGTTCTTC; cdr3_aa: CASSPRTIGSNEQFF
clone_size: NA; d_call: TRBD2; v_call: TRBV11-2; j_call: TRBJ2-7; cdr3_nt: TGTGCCAGCAGCTTAGCACTAGCGGAGACCGAGCAGTACTTC; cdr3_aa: CASSLALAETEQYF
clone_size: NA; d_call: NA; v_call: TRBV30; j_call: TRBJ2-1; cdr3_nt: TGTGCCTGGGGGGCCGTGGGGTTGGATGAGCAGTTCTTC; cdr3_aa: CAWGAVGLDEQFF
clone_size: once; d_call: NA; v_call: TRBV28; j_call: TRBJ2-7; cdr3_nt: TGTGCCAGCAGTTCTACAGGGTATAGCCCCTACGAGCAGTACTTC; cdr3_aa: CASSSTGYSPYEQYF
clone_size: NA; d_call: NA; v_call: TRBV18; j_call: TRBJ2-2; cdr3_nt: TGTGCCAGCTCACCGGGGCCGGGCGGGGAGCTGTTTTTT; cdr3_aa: CASSPGPGGELFF
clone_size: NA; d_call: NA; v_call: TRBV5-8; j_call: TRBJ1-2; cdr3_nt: TGTGCCAGCAGCTTGTCTGACATTAACTATGGCTACACCTTC; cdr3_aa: CASSLSDINYGYTF
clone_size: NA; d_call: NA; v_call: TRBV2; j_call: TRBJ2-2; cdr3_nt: TGTGCCAGCGGATGGGACCGATCCACCGGGGAGCTGTTTTTT; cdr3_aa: CASGWDRSTGELFF
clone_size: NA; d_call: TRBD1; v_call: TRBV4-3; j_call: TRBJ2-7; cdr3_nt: TGCGCCAGCAGCCAAGGAACAGGGGGTTCCTACGAGCAGTACTTC; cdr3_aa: CASSQGTGGSYEQYF
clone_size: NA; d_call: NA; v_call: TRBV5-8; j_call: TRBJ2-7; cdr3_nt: TGTGCCAGCAGCTCTCCGACGTCGGTGCGCGAGCAGTACTTC; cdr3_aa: CASSSPTSVREQYF
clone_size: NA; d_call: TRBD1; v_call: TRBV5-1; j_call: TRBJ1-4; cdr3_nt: TGCGCCAGCAGCCCATCGGACAGGGGCTCCGCAACTAATGAAAAACTGTTTTTT; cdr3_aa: CASSPSDRGSATNEKLFF
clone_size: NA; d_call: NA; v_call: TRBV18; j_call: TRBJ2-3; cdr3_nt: TGTGCCAGCTCACCTCTTCAGAGTCTGACAGATACGCAGTATTTT; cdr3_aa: CASSPLQSLTDTQYF
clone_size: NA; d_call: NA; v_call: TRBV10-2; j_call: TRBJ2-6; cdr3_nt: TGCGCCAGCAGCCTTACCTCTGGGGCCAACGTCCTGACTTTC; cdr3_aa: CASSLTSGANVLTF
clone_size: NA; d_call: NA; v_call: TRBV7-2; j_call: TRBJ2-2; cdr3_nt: TGTGCCAGCAGCTCCCGGGGACGAACCGGGGAGCTGTTTTTT; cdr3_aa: CASSSRGRTGELFF
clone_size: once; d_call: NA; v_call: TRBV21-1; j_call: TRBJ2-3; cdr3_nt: TGTGCCAGCAGCAAAAGGCGGGGGTCTGGGACAGGAAATACAGATACGCAGTATTTT; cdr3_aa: CASSKRRGSGTGNTDTQYF
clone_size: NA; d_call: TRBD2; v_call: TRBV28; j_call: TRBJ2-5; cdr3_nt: TGTGCCAGCAGTTTAGGCGGGAGTGGGGAGACCCAGTACTTC; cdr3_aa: CASSLGGSGETQYF
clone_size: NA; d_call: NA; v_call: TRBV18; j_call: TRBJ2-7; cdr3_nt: TGTGCCAGCTCACCACCGGGGACAATTGGATACGAGCAGTACTTC; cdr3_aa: CASSPPGTIGYEQYF
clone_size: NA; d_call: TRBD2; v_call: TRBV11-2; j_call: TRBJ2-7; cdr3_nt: TGTGCCAGCAGGGGACTAGCCACCTACGAGCAGTACTTC; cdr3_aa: CASRGLATYEQYF
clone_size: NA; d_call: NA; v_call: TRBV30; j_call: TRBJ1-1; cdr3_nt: TGTGCCCTGACCCAGGGGAAATATAGCGCTTTCTTT; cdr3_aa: CALTQGKYSAFF
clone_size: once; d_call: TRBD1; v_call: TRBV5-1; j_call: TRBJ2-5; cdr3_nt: TGCGCCAGCAGCAGGGGACAGAAAGAGGAGACCCAGTACTTC; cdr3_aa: CASSRGQKEETQYF
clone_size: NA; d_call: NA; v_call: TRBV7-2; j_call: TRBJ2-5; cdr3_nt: TGTGCCAGCAGCGTCGACAGAGATGAGACCCAGTACTTC; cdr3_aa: CASSVDRDETQYF
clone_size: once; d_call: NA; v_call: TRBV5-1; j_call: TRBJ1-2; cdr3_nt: TGCGCCAGCAGCTTGGACACCCGTAACTATGGCTACACCTTC; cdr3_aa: CASSLDTRNYGYTF
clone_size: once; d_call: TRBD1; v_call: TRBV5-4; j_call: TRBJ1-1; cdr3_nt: TGTGCCAGCAGCCCTGGGACAGGGGATATGAACACTGAAGCTTTCTTT; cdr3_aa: CASSPGTGDMNTEAFF